This T cell receptor beta chain was captured by sequencing in a study of blood T cell repertoires in COVID-19. Looking at the study overall: Specimens from acute and convalescent COVID-19 originated in the United States, Italy and Spain. Sources were T cells, B-cell-depleted T cells, or PBMCs; the material itself was cDNA or gDNA.

In the authors' workflow: Amplifying reference gene primers gave estimates of nucleated cell counts. This table comes from immunoSEQ multiplex PCR, and its TCRdb copy is limited to in-frame clones, with some not included. The V and J calls and clone size are taken from that table; D and trimming were inferred from the DNA. The sample contains 200,000 to 250,000 clones, more than 75% of which appear only once. The CDR3 extends over 13 amino acids. Germline V gene lookup returns CDR1 LNHDA and CDR2 SQIVND (reference sequence). J was trimmed by 8 bases and V by 1 base; bases with no gene match: 1. Sample: peripheral blood. This chain joins TRBV19 and TRBJ1-4, with TRBD1 matching over 7 bases. This TCR was sampled from a woman aged 60-75 years who had recovered from COVID-19. The DNA of the CDR3 is TGTGCCAGTAGTATAGCGACAGGGGAAAAACTGTTTTTT. It specifies CASSIATGEKLFF.